A selection of T cell receptor beta chains follows, all from one sample in a study of blood T cells in healthy people across ages. TCRdb called the 5' RACE reads again in MiXCR, with one record for every CDR3 protein. The sample has some 1.5 million distinct CDR3 sequences, 25% to 30% seen once; the top ten hold 6.5% to 8.5%. Sequencing was done on a sample of blood. Receptors were obtained from a woman aged 25-40 years in good health. Each CDR3 is given without its conserved first and last residue. The order of the fields is V gene, J gene, CDR3 protein.

V gene: TRBV5-1; J gene: TRBJ2-7; CDR3 protein: ASSLGDFRGSYEQY
V gene: TRBV10-3; J gene: TRBJ2-7; CDR3 protein: AISAGQGGEQY
V gene: TRBV19; J gene: .; CDR3 protein: ASSISLEETQY
V gene: TRBV20-1; J gene: TRBJ1-2; CDR3 protein: SALSDSRGGYT
V gene: TRBV15; J gene: TRBJ2-7; CDR3 protein: ATSRDTAAYEQY
V gene: TRBV20-1; J gene: TRBJ2-7; CDR3 protein: SARATSGGTYEQY
V gene: TRBV20-1; J gene: TRBJ2-3; CDR3 protein: SARDSFSGGLRDTQY
V gene: TRBV20-1; J gene: TRBJ1-1; CDR3 protein: SAEYNTEAF
V gene: TRBV24-1; J gene: TRBJ1-5; CDR3 protein: ATSDSSVNQPQH
V gene: TRBV10-2; J gene: TRBJ2-3; CDR3 protein: ASSVVRMQY
V gene: TRBV12-3/TRBV12-4; J gene: TRBJ2-5; CDR3 protein: ASSNGVIPETQY
V gene: TRBV2; J gene: TRBJ2-5; CDR3 protein: ASSPRVYQETQY
V gene: TRBV5-1; J gene: TRBJ2-7; CDR3 protein: ASRAGGRTYEQY
V gene: TRBV5-6; J gene: TRBJ1-2; CDR3 protein: ASSLGDRGQWYGYT
V gene: TRBV28; J gene: TRBJ1-5; CDR3 protein: ASRHTRREGGQPQH
V gene: TRBV9; J gene: TRBJ2-1; CDR3 protein: ASSVGQPSYNEQF
V gene: TRBV7-9; J gene: TRBJ1-4; CDR3 protein: AGSSSAGSGEKLF
V gene: TRBV7-8; J gene: TRBJ2-7; CDR3 protein: ASSLGTSGSHEQY
V gene: TRBV4-1; J gene: TRBJ1-5; CDR3 protein: ASSQGVRGEQPQH
V gene: TRBV5-1; J gene: TRBJ2-7; CDR3 protein: ASSKRQGPYEQY
V gene: TRBV5-1; J gene: TRBJ1-2; CDR3 protein: ASSSQGPANYGYT
V gene: TRBV6-5; J gene: TRBJ2-3; CDR3 protein: ASSTNSGSSPDTQY
V gene: TRBV7-3; J gene: TRBJ2-3; CDR3 protein: ASSPTTPADTQY
V gene: TRBV3-1; J gene: TRBJ2-3; CDR3 protein: ARSLRLALSTDTQY
V gene: TRBV7-2; J gene: TRBJ2-5; CDR3 protein: ASSYRVAETQY
V gene: TRBV20-1; J gene: TRBJ2-1; CDR3 protein: SAARGGPWDEQF
V gene: TRBV29-1; J gene: TRBJ1-2; CDR3 protein: SVEVQGGKGYT
V gene: TRBV21-1; J gene: TRBJ2-7; CDR3 protein: ASSIRDRNYEQY
V gene: TRBV20-1; J gene: TRBJ2-2; CDR3 protein: SARSTGVETGELF
V gene: TRBV6-1; J gene: TRBJ1-5; CDR3 protein: ASFNQPQH
V gene: TRBV5-1; J gene: TRBJ2-7; CDR3 protein: ASSLEGTPAYEQY
V gene: TRBV28; J gene: TRBJ2-3; CDR3 protein: ASSLGLTSGGAPDTQY
V gene: TRBV14; J gene: TRBJ2-2; CDR3 protein: ASTGTSGSRGELF
V gene: TRBV15; J gene: TRBJ2-1; CDR3 protein: ATSRERGGFEQF
V gene: TRBV5-1; J gene: TRBJ2-2; CDR3 protein: ASGELTGAEAGELF
V gene: TRBV12-3/TRBV12-4; J gene: TRBJ2-1; CDR3 protein: ASTPGLSNNEQF
V gene: TRBV20-1; J gene: TRBJ1-5; CDR3 protein: SARVGLSNQPQH
V gene: TRBV10-3; J gene: TRBJ2-7; CDR3 protein: AISEGGDYEQY
V gene: TRBV20-1; J gene: TRBJ2-1; CDR3 protein: SARAGAEQF
V gene: TRBV24-1; J gene: TRBJ2-6; CDR3 protein: ATSDKARSKNVLT
V gene: TRBV7-9; J gene: TRBJ2-5; CDR3 protein: ASSLVVGETRY
V gene: TRBV6-2/TRBV6-3; J gene: TRBJ2-3; CDR3 protein: ASSYPGLAGDRADTQY
V gene: TRBV29-1; J gene: TRBJ2-2; CDR3 protein: SVYQGASGELF
V gene: TRBV7-6; J gene: TRBJ2-1; CDR3 protein: ASSSYKVNEQF
V gene: TRBV7-9; J gene: TRBJ1-2; CDR3 protein: ASSLAEGYGYT
V gene: TRBV7-2; J gene: TRBJ1-5; CDR3 protein: ASSTHRARNQPQH